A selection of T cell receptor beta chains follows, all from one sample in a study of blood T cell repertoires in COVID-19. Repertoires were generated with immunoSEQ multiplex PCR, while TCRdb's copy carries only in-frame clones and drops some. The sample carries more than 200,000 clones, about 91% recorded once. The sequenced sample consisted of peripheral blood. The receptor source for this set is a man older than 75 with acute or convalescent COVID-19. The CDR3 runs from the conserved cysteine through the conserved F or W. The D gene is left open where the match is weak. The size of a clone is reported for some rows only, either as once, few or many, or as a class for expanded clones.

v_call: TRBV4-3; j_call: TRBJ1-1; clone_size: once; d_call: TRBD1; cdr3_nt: TGCGCCAGCAGCCAAGGCCAAGGGACAGGAACTACTGAAGCTTTCTTT; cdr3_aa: CASSQGQGTGTTEAFF
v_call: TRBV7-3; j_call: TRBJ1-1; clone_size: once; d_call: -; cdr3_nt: TGTGCCAGCAGCTTAAGTGGACAGCTGAACACTGAAGCTTTCTTT; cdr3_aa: CASSLSGQLNTEAFF
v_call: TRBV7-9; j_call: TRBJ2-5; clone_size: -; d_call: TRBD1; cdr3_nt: TGTGCCAGCAGCCTCGACAGGGGGATCGGAGAGACCCAGTACTTC; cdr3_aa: CASSLDRGIGETQYF
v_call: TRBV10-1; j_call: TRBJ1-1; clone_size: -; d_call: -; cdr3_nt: TGCGCCAGCACCCTCTGGGGACTCCTGGAGGGGATGAACACTGAAGCTTTCTTT; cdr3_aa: CASTLWGLLEGMNTEAFF
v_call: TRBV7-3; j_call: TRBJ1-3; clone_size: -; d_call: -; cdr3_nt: TGTGCCAGCAGCTTAACCGGGGGGCTAACAGGAAACACCATATATTTT; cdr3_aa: CASSLTGGLTGNTIYF
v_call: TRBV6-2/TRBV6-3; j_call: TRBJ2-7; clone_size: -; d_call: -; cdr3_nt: TGTGCCAGCAGTTACGCAGCGGGTCCCACGAGATTC; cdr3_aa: CASSYAAGPTRF
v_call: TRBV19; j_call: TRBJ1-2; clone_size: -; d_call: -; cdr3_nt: TGTGCCAGTAGTATTCTTTTGGGGAGTCAATATGGCTACACCTTC; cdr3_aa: CASSILLGSQYGYTF
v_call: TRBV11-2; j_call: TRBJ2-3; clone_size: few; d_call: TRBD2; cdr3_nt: TGTGCCAGCAGCTTAGTGGGACTAGCGGGAGGGCCGGGCACAGATACGCAGTATTTT; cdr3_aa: CASSLVGLAGGPGTDTQYF
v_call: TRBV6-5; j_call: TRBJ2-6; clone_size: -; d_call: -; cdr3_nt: TGTGCCAGCGTTCGGACAAGCTCTGGGGCCAACGTCCTGACTTTC; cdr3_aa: CASVRTSSGANVLTF
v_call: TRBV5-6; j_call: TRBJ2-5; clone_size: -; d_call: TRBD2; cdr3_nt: TGTGCCAGCAAACCCGGGACTAGTCAAGGGGCCCAGTACTTC; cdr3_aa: CASKPGTSQGAQYF
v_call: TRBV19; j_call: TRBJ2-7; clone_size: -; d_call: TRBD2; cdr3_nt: TGTGCCAGTAGCCCTAGGACTAGCGCTTCCTACGAGCAGTACTTC; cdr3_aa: CASSPRTSASYEQYF
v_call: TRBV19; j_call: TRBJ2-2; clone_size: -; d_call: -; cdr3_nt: TGTGCCAGTAGTCCCCAGGCGTACACCGGGGAGCTGTTTTTT; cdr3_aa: CASSPQAYTGELFF
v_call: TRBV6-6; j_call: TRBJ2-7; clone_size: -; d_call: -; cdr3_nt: TGTGCCAGCAGTTACGGGCCGTCCTACGAGCAGTACTTC; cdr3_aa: CASSYGPSYEQYF
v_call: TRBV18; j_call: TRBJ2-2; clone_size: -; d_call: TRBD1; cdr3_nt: TGTGCCAGCTCACCACAGGGACAGGTTAACACCGGGGAGCTGTTTTTT; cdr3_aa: CASSPQGQVNTGELFF
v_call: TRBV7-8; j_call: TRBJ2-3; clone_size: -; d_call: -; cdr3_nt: TGTGCCAGCAGCCACCCAGCGGATACGCAGTATTTT; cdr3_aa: CASSHPADTQYF
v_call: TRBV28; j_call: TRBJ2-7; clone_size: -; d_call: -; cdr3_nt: TGTGCCAGCAGTTTATCATGGGGCCCGGCTGAGCAGTACTTC; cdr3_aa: CASSLSWGPAEQYF
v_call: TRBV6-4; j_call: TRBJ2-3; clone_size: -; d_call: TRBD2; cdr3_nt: TGTGCCAGCAGCATCACTAGCGGGCACACAGATACGCAGTATTTT; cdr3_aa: CASSITSGHTDTQYF
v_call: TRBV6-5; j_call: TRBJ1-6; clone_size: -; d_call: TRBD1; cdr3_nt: TGTGCCAGCTCCGGGACAGGGGATAATTCACCCCTCCACTTT; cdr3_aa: CASSGTGDNSPLHF
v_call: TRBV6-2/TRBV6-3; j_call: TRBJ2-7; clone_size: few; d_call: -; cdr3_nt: TGTGCCAGCAGTCAGCCCCCGCGGGAGCAGTACTTC; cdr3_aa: CASSQPPREQYF
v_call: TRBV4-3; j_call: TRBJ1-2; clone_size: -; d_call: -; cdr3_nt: TGCGCCAGCAGCCGACGGACGGACTATAACTATGGCTACACCTTC; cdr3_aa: CASSRRTDYNYGYTF
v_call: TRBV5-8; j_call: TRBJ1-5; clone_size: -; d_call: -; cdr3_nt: TGTGCCAGCAGCCACCGACAGTATAGCAATCAGCCCCAGCATTTT; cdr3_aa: CASSHRQYSNQPQHF
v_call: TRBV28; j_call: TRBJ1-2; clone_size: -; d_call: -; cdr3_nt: TGTGCCAGCAGGACCGGGGGAAATGACTATGGCTACACCTTC; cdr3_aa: CASRTGGNDYGYTF
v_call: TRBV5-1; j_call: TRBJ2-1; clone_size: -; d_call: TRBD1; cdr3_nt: TGCGCCAGCAGCCTCGGACAGGGCCCCTACAATGAGCAGTTCTTC; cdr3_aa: CASSLGQGPYNEQFF
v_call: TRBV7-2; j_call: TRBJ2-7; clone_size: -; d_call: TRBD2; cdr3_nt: TGTGCCAGCAGCGGACTAGCGGGGTTATACGAGCAGTACTTC; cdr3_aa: CASSGLAGLYEQYF
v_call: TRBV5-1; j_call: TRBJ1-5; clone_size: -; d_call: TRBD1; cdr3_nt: TGCGCCAGCAGCTTACAGGGGCGTCAGCCCCAGCATTTT; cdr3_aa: CASSLQGRQPQHF
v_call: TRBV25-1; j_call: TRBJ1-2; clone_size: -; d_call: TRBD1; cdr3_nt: TGTGCCAGCAGTGCTTTTACCGGGACAGGGCATCGACGTGGCTACACCTTC; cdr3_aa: CASSAFTGTGHRRGYTF
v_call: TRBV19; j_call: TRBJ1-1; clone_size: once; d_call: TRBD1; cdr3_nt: TGTGCCAGTAGTGTGGACAGGGGAGGCACTGAAGCTTTCTTT; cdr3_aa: CASSVDRGGTEAFF
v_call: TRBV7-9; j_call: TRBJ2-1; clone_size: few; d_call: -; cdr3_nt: TGTGCCAGCAGCTCCAGACAGGGAGGTGAGCAGTTCTTC; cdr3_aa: CASSSRQGGEQFF
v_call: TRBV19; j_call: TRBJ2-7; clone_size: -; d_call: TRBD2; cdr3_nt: TGTGCCAGTAGTACAGGCCGGGGGGTCTACGAGCAGTACTTC; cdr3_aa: CASSTGRGVYEQYF
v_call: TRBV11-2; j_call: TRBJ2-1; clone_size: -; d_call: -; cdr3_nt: TGTGCCAGCAGCTTAGACAGGGGGGCGCGTTACAATGAGCAGTTCTTC; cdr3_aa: CASSLDRGARYNEQFF
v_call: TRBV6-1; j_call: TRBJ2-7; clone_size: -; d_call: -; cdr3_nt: TGTGCCAGCAGTGAAGGAATTCTTGGCTTTTCCTACGAGCAGTACTTC; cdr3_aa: CASSEGILGFSYEQYF
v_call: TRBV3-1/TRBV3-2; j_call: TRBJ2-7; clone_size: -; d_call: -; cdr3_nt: TGTGCCAGCAGCCAAGGCCCACTCTCCTACGAGCAGTACTTC; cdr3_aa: CASSQGPLSYEQYF
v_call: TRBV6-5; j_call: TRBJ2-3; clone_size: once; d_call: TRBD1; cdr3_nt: TGTGCCAGCAGGGACACAGGGGGCAGGGATACGCAGTATTTT; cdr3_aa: CASRDTGGRDTQYF
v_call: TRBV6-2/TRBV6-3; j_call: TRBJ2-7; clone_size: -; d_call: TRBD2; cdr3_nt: TGTGCCAGCAGTGACCCAGGAATAGTGAGCGGGAGGGCCTACGAGCAGTACTTC; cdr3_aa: CASSDPGIVSGRAYEQYF
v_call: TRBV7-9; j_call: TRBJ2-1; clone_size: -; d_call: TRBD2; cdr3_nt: TGTGCCAGCAGCTTATGGGGAACTAGCGGCAATGAGCAGTTCTTC; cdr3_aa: CASSLWGTSGNEQFF
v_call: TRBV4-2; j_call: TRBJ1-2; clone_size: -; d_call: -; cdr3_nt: TGTGCCAGCAGCCATAACAGCAACTATGGCTACACCTTC; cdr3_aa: CASSHNSNYGYTF
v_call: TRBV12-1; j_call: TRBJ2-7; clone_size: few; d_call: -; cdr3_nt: TGTGCCAGCAGCCTGCGGTTCTACGAGCAGTACTTC; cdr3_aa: CASSLRFYEQYF
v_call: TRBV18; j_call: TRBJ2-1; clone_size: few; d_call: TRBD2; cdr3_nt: TGTGCCAGCGGGCAGCGGGAGAGGAATGAGCAGTTCTTC; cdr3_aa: CASGQRERNEQFF
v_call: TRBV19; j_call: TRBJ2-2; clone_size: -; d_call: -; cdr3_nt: TGTGCCAGTACCGGCAGGTTGAACACCGGGGAGCTGTTTTTT; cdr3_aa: CASTGRLNTGELFF
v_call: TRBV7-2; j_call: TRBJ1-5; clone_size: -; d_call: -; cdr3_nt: TGTGCCAGCAGCTTAGCCCGGGAGCAGCCCCAGCATTTT; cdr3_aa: CASSLAREQPQHF
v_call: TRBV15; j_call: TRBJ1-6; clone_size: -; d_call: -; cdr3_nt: TGTGCCACCAGCAGAGATCATAGATCACCCCTCCACTTT; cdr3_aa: CATSRDHRSPLHF
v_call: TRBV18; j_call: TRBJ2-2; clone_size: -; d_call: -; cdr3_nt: TGTGCCAGCTCAAGGGACTCGAACACCGGGGAGCTGTTTTTT; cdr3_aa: CASSRDSNTGELFF
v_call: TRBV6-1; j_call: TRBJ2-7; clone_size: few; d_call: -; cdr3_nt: TGTGCCAGCAGTGAAGTCAACAGGGAAGTTGAGCAGTACTTC; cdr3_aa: CASSEVNREVEQYF